What follows describes a single T cell receptor (beta chain). V trimming: 4 bases; J trimming: 1 base; junction bases outside the gene matches: 3. The CDR3 is made up of 15 amino acids. This sample is drawn from a study of early T cells in non-severe SARS-CoV-2 infection. As for the study in general: Unpaired chains resulted from sequencing bulk RNA of unsorted whole blood.

In the library, individual cDNA molecules carried attached unique molecular identifiers. TCRdb called the 5' RACE reads again in MiXCR, with one record for every CDR3 protein. The sample holds about 62,000 distinct CDR3 sequences; approximately 9.3% are singletons and the top ten take 1.2%. The V and J genes are TRBV12-3 or TRBV12-4 and TRBJ1-5; 8 bases fit TRBD1. What was sequenced was whole blood. This TCR was sampled from an adult who was a healthcare worker with PCR-confirmed SARS-CoV-2 infection or an uninfected control (not recorded which). CDR3 DNA: TGTGCCAGCAGTTCGAGGGACAGGAGCAATCAGCCCCAGCATTTT. This translates into CASSSRDRSNQPQHF.